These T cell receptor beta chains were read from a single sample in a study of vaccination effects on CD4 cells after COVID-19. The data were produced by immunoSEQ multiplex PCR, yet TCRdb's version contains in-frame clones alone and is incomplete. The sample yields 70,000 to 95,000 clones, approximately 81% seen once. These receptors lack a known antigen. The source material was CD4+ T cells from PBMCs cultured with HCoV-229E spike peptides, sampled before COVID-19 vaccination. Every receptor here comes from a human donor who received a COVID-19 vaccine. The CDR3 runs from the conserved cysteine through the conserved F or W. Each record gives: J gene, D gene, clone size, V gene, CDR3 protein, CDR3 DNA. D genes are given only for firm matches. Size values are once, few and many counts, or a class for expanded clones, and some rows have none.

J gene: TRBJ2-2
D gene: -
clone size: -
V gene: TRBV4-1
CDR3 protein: CASSQDWQRASDTGELFF
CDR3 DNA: TGCGCCAGCAGCCAAGACTGGCAGCGTGCCAGCGACACCGGGGAGCTGTTTTTT

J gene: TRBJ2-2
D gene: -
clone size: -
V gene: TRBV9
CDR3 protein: CASSVGQGSRELFF
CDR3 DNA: TGTGCCAGCAGCGTAGGGCAGGGTAGCCGGGAGCTGTTTTTT

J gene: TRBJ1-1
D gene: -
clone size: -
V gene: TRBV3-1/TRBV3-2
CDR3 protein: CASSPYSNTEAFF
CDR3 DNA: TGTGCCAGCAGCCCATATTCGAACACTGAAGCTTTCTTT

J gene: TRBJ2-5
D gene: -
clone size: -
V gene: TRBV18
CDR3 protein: CASSLGLQETQYF
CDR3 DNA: TGTGCCAGCTCACTTGGACTCCAAGAGACCCAGTACTTC

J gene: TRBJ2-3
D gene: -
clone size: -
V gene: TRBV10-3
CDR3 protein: CAISEFGAPSTDTQYF
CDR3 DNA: TGTGCCATCAGTGAGTTTGGAGCACCTAGCACAGATACGCAGTATTTT

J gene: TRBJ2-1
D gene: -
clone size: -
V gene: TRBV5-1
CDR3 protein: CASSLVQQYNEQFF
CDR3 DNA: TGCGCCAGCAGCTTGGTCCAACAATACAATGAGCAGTTCTTC

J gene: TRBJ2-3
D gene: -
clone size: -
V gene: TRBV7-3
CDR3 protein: CASSLSGADTQYF
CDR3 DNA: TGTGCCAGCAGCTTAAGCGGGGCCGATACGCAGTATTTT

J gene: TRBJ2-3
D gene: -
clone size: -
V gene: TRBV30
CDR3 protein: CAWSAPGGRSDTQYF
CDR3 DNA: TGTGCCTGGAGTGCCCCCGGAGGGAGATCAGATACGCAGTATTTT

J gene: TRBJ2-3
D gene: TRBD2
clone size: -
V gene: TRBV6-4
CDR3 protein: CASSDGPSGGPTDTQYF
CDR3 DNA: TGTGCCAGCAGTGACGGTCCTAGCGGGGGACCTACAGATACGCAGTATTTT

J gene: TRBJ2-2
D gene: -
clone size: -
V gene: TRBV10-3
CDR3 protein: CAISGAPNTGELFF
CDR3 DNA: TGTGCCATCAGTGGGGCACCGAACACCGGGGAGCTGTTTTTT

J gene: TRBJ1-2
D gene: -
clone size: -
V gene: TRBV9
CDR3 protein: CASSRDGYGYTF
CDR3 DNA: TGTGCCAGCAGCCGGGACGGGTATGGCTACACCTTC

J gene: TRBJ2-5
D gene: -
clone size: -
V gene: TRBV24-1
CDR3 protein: CATSLPGQETQYF
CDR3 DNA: TGTGCCACCAGCTTACCTGGGCAAGAGACCCAGTACTTC

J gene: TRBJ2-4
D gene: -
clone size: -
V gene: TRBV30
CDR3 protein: CAWSRAKNIQYF
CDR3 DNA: TGTGCCTGGAGTCGGGCCAAAAACATTCAGTACTTC

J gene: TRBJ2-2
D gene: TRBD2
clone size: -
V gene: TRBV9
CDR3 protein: CASSQTSGGNTGELFF
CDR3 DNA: TGTGCCAGCAGCCAGACTAGCGGGGGGAACACCGGGGAGCTGTTTTTT

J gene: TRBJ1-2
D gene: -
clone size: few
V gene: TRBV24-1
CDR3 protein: CATSDSREGGIYGYTF
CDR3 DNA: TGTGCCACCAGTGACTCTCGAGAGGGGGGAATCTATGGCTACACCTTC

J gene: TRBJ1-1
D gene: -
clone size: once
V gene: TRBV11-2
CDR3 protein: CASGRGGVISSTEAFF
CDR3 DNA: TGTGCCAGCGGCCGTGGGGGGGTAATCAGCTCCACTGAAGCTTTCTTT

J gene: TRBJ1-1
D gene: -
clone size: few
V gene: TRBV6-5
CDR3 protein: CASRRGQTNTEAFF
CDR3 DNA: TGTGCCAGCAGACGTGGACAGACGAACACTGAAGCTTTCTTT

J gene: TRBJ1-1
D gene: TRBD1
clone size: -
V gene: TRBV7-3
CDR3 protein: CASSPGTAYTEAFF
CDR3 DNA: TGTGCCAGCAGCCCCGGGACAGCTTACACTGAAGCTTTCTTT

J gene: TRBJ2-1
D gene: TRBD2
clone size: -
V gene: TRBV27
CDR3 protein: CASKDLGGTYNEQFF
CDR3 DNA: TGTGCCAGCAAAGATCTGGGGGGGACCTACAATGAGCAGTTCTTC

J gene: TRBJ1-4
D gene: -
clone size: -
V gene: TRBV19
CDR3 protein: CASSTAGGAGEKLFF
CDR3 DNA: TGTGCCAGTAGTACTGCGGGGGGCGCAGGCGAAAAACTGTTTTTT